These 23 T cell receptor beta chains originate from one sample sequenced in a study of blood T cell repertoires in COVID-19 (TCRdb year 2020). Library preparation employed the immunoSEQ multiplex PCR assay. TCRdb re-hosts the immuneACCESS table, in-frame sequences only. Its copies lack some clones; in the studies checked, an unresolved V gene accounts for under half of them, and the cause for the rest is not known. The sample data list roughly 380,000 clones, and 75% to 90% of these were observed just once. Jointly, the top ten make up approximately 1.5% of the sample. The sequenced sample consisted of peripheral blood. The receptor set was obtained from a woman between 40 and 55 years old with COVID-19, enrolled during active disease.

This chain joins TRBV28 and TRBJ1-2; D is ambiguous. Trimming left V 3 bases short and J 4 bases short, with 15 bases between. This CDR3 spans 15 amino acids. Germline loops: CDR1 MDHEN, CDR2 SYDVKM. CDR3 coding DNA: TGTGCCAGCAGTTTTCTGAGGGAGGCCCGCTATGGCTACACCTTC. Its translation is CASSFLREARYGYTF.

Only one count was recorded for this clone. V usage is TRBV30 and J usage is TRBJ1-6; 7 nucleotides match TRBD1. The CDR3 has 13 residues. V gave up 3 bases and J gave up 7 bases; unmatched junction bases: 3. CDR1 is GTSNPN and CDR2 is SVGIG in the germline V gene (reference sequence). The CDR3 DNA follows: TGTGCCTGGAGGACAGGGTTCAATTCACCCCTCCACTTT. It specifies CAWRTGFNSPLHF.

This rearrangement joins TRBV28 to TRBJ2-3; maybe TRBD2 (6 bases). Germline V gene sequence: CDR1 MDHEN, CDR2 SYDVKM. The CDR3 covers 13 residues. V was pared by 8 bases and J by 5 bases, with 14 bases between. The CDR3 sequence: CASAGGRRDTQYF. Written as DNA, the CDR3 is TGTGCCAGCGCTGGGGGGAGACGAGATACGCAGTATTTT.

The chain employs TRBV7-3 and TRBJ1-3, with a tentative D call TRBD1 (5 bases). Trimming took 5 bases from V and 2 from J, leaving 13 bases between them. Germline lookup yields CDR1 SGHTA and CDR2 FQGTGA. This CDR3 is built from 15 residues. The CDR3 loop reads CASSPQGGAGNTIYF. In nucleotides, the CDR3 is TGTGCCAGCAGCCCTCAGGGTGGTGCTGGAAACACCATATATTTT.

This clone was counted a single time. V and J are TRBV7-9 and TRBJ1-3; a weak D match, TRBD1 (6 bases). Germline-derived CDR1 and CDR2 are SEHNR and FQNEAQ (reference sequence). The V and J ends lost 4 bases and 1 base respectively, with 14 bases between them. The CDR3 extends over 16 amino acids. The CDR3 sequence is CASSSRQAASGNTIYF. CDR3 DNA: TGTGCCAGCAGCTCCAGACAGGCCGCTTCTGGAAACACCATATATTTT. The full variable domain, its missing parts supplied by reference TRBV7-9 and TRBJ1-3, is DTGVSQNPRHKITKRGQNVTFRCDPISEHNRLYWYRQTLGQGPEFLTYFQNEAQLEKSRLLSDRFSAERPKGSFSTLEIQRTEQGDSAMYLCASSSRQAASGNTIYFGEGSWLTVV.

The J gene is TRBJ2-7, the V gene TRBV19; tentatively, D is TRBD2 (7 bases). Germline CDR1 and CDR2: LNHDA and SQIVND (reference sequence). V lost 3 bases, J lost 3 bases, and 15 bases lay in between. The length of the CDR3 is 15 residues. The chain's CDR3 is CASSIRKGGDYEQYF. The DNA of the CDR3 is TGTGCCAGTAGTATTAGGAAGGGGGGGGACTACGAGCAGTACTTC. Looking up the rest from reference TRBV19 and TRBJ2-7 gives the full variable domain: DGGITQSPKYLFRKEGQNVTLSCEQNLNHDAMYWYRQDPGQGLRLIYYSQIVNDFQKGDIAEGYSVSREKKESFPLTVTSAQKNPTAFYLCASSIRKGGDYEQYFGPGTRLTVT.

The rearrangement uses TRBV19 and TRBJ2-3, with a tentative D call TRBD2 (5 bases). The V gene lost 7 bases and the J gene lost 7 bases, with 21 bases spanning the gap. Per germline, CDR1 LNHDA and CDR2 SQIVND (reference sequence). The CDR3 totals 15 residues. The DNA of the CDR3 is TGTGCCAGTACGACACGGGGTGAGGGCTCAAATACGCAGTATTTT. Translation gives CASTTRGEGSNTQYF.

The count of this clone is one. This chain joins TRBV14 and TRBJ2-3, with D hard to call. Per germline, CDR1 SGHDN and CDR2 FVKESK. The germline V and J ends were trimmed by 0 bases and 9 bases, with 13 bases remaining between them. There are 14 residues in the CDR3. CDR3 DNA: TGTGCCAGCAGCCAAGATGCCTGGCTCGGGACGCAGTATTTT. This encodes CASSQDAWLGTQYF.

This clone turned up a few times. CDR3 in amino acids: CASIQNTEAFF. The DNA of the CDR3 is TGTGCCAGCATCCAGAACACTGAAGCTTTCTTT. The chain recombines TRBV28 with TRBJ1-1; the D is unclear. CDR3 length: 11 residues. Germline V lookup: CDR1 MDHEN, CDR2 SYDVKM. V was shortened by 7 bases and J by 1 base, with 4 bases between the two germline ends.

This chain links TRBV15 with TRBJ2-7; D gene uncertain. CDR3 length: 14 residues. V was pared by 7 bases and J by 1 base, with 14 bases between. CDR1 LNHNV and CDR2 YYDKDF come from the germline V gene (reference sequence). CDR3 coding DNA: TGTGCCACCACGGCGGCGGCGTCTTCCTACGAGCAGTACTTC. Protein: CATTAAASSYEQYF.

The V call is TRBV27, the J call TRBJ1-2; 12 positions match TRBD1. J gave up 5 bases and V 6 bases, and 10 bases lay outside the gene matches. The CDR3 runs 16 residues. CDR1 and CDR2 from the germline V gene are MNHEY and SMNVEV (reference sequence). Here the CDR3 reads CASSQGQGALGYGYTF. In nucleotides, the CDR3 is TGTGCCAGCAGCCAGGGACAGGGGGCTCTGGGGTATGGCTACACCTTC.

CDR3 bases: TGTGCCAGCAGCTCAGGGACAGGGTTTTACACAGATACGCAGTATTTT. Amino acids: CASSSGTGFYTDTQYF. The chain combines TRBV7-9 with TRBJ2-3; 9 bases match TRBD1. The CDR3 consists of 16 residues. CDR1 is SEHNR and CDR2 is FQNEAQ in the germline V gene (reference sequence). The J segment lost 2 bases and the V segment lost 4 bases, leaving 7 bases of the junction unmatched.

This chain joins TRBV28 and TRBJ1-2; 9 nucleotides line up with TRBD1. Germline CDR1 and CDR2: MDHEN and SYDVKM. The CDR3 extends over 16 amino acids. The junction had 9 bases not matched to a gene; V was cut back by 5 bases and J by 2 bases. The CDR3 DNA is TGTGCCAGCAGTCAAACTACAGGGGGCTACAACTATGGCTACACCTTC. Its translation: CASSQTTGGYNYGYTF.

V is TRBV5-4 and J is TRBJ1-6; D is ambiguous. The CDR3 is 15 residues long. Trimming shortened V by 0 bases and J by 7 bases, and 11 bases separated the two germline ends. CDR1 is SGHNT, CDR2 YYREEE, per germline (reference sequence). CDR3 residues: CASSLAVGSNSPLHF. The CDR3, as DNA: TGTGCCAGCAGCTTGGCCGTGGGCTCCAATTCACCCCTCCACTTT.

V and J are TRBV30 and TRBJ1-2; D is ambiguous. This CDR3 comprises 13 residues. Germline V gives CDR1 GTSNPN, CDR2 SVGIG (reference sequence). The ends were cut back, 4 bases at V and 6 bases at J, with 15 bases in the middle. The CDR3 DNA sequence: TGTGCCTGGAATAGGAGGGATTATGATGGCTACACCTTC. The encoded protein is CAWNRRDYDGYTF.

In regard to this clone: One end of the junction varies from germline; a read error may be responsible. The chain is built from TRBV7-7 and TRBJ2-3; no clear D gene. The CDR3 has 14 residues. CDR1 is SSHAT, CDR2 FNYEAQ, per germline (reference sequence). In DNA, the CDR3 is TGTGCTAGCAGCTTAACTTCGAGCACAGATACGCAGTATTTT. The encoded protein is CASSLTSSTDTQYF.

This clone was observed a single time. The J gene is TRBJ1-4, the V gene TRBV5-4; the match to TRBD1 covers 9 bases. The CDR3 loop spans 17 amino acids. V gave up 0 bases and J gave up 4 bases; unmatched junction bases: 7. Germline lookup yields CDR1 SGHNT and CDR2 YYREEE (reference sequence). The CDR3 here is CASSLGDRDRDNEKLFF. The CDR3 region has the DNA TGTGCCAGCAGCTTGGGGGACCGGGACAGGGATAATGAAAAACTGTTTTTT.

The J gene is TRBJ2-7, the V gene TRBV19; 14 positions match TRBD2. This CDR3 is 16 amino acids long. With 6 bases clipped from V and 5 bases from J, the junction kept 9 bases outside the gene matches. Germline V gives CDR1 LNHDA, CDR2 SQIVND (reference sequence). This chain's CDR3 is CASRDSGTSGSHEQYF. The CDR3 DNA is TGTGCCAGTAGGGACAGCGGGACTAGCGGGAGCCACGAGCAGTACTTC.

This rearrangement joins TRBV6-1 to TRBJ2-3, with 10 nucleotides matching TRBD1. The CDR3 runs 14 residues. The V and J ends lost 3 bases and 10 bases, in that order; junction bases with no gene match: 7. The V gene's germline CDR1 is MNHNS and CDR2 SASEGT. In DNA form, the CDR3 reads TGTGCCAGCAGTGAGTCCGGGACAGGGGATGCGCAGTATTTT. Amino acid sequence: CASSESGTGDAQYF.

This clone was picked up one time. V gene TRBV6-1 combines with J gene TRBJ2-7; D is possibly TRBD2 (5 bases). CDR1 is MNHNS, CDR2 SASEGT, per germline. V was shortened by 2 bases and J by 4 bases, with 15 bases between the two germline ends. The CDR3 has 15 amino acids. The CDR3 is CASSEYGVSGYEQYF. The CDR3 region has the DNA TGTGCCAGCAGTGAATACGGGGTTTCGGGATACGAGCAGTACTTC.

This clone has a single count. This sequence joins TRBV19 and TRBJ1-5, with TRBD1 matching 9 bases. The CDR3 extends over 17 amino acids. With V trimmed by 6 bases and J by 0 bases, 9 bases remained unmatched. Germline V gives CDR1 LNHDA, CDR2 SQIVND (reference sequence). CDR3 region: CASSSGQGAISNQPQHF. The DNA for the CDR3 is TGTGCCAGTAGCTCGGGACAGGGAGCAATTAGCAATCAGCCCCAGCATTTT.

The chain links TRBV27 to TRBJ2-1; no reliable D call. CDR3 length: 13 residues. V shed 2 bases and J shed 4 bases, with 6 bases lying between them. The germline V gene has CDR1 MNHEY and CDR2 SMNVEV (reference sequence). The CDR3 spells CASSLDGYNEQFF. The CDR3 coding sequence is TGTGCCAGCAGTTTAGACGGGTACAATGAGCAGTTCTTC.

This clone has just a few counts. This chain joins TRBV10-3 and TRBJ1-2; 7 nucleotides match TRBD1. The CDR3 sequence is 13 residues long. J was trimmed by 8 bases and V by 6 bases; bases with no gene match: 9. CDR1 and CDR2 from the germline V gene are ENHRY and SYGVKD. The CDR3 sequence is CAISPDRESGYTF. CDR3 in DNA: TGTGCCATCAGCCCAGACAGGGAATCCGGCTACACCTTC.